This T cell receptor (beta chain) is drawn from a study of T cell changes during pregnancy in multiple sclerosis. CDR1 LGHNA and CDR2 YSLEER come from the germline V gene. The CDR3 covers 14 residues. Trimming cost V 1 base and J 6 bases, with 9 bases left between them. Only in-frame clones appear in the TCRdb table, and some are missing; sequencing was by immunoSEQ multiplex PCR. The table includes tens of thousands of clones, under 95% detected once. The chain has TRBV4-3 and TRBJ2-2; TRBD2 is a possible D gene (6 bases). Sequenced material: peripheral blood, taken before pregnancy. The receptor's source is a female donor with multiple sclerosis, enrolled in a pregnancy study. CDR3 bases: TGCGCCAGCAGCCAAGGGGGCGGGGCCGGGGAGCTGTTTTTT. This sequence encodes CASSQGGGAGELFF.